Each of the 10 T cell receptor beta chains below was sequenced from the same sample in a study of blood T cell repertoires in COVID-19. TCRdb's table, derived via immunoSEQ multiplex PCR, lists solely in-frame clones and lacks some. The sample consists of approximately 210,000 clones, around four fifths of them appearing once. The sample consisted of peripheral blood. The receptors here all came from a man aged 55 to 70 with COVID-19, enrolled during active disease.

This clone was detected only once. This chain uses TRBV19 with TRBJ1-2; 8 nucleotides agree with TRBD1. The trim removed 5 bases at V and 5 bases at J, leaving 7 bases unmatched. The length of the CDR3 is 14 residues. Germline V gene data show CDR1 as LNHDA and CDR2 as SQIVND (reference sequence). CDR3 bases: TGTGCCAGTAGTCCACGGACAGGGAGTTATGGCTACACCTTC. Protein: CASSPRTGSYGYTF.

The rearrangement uses TRBV15 and TRBJ2-7, with a possible D match to TRBD1 (5 bases). This CDR3 is built from 14 residues. CDR1 is LNHNV, CDR2 YYDKDF, per germline (reference sequence). Trimming removed 0 bases from V and 3 bases from J, with 9 bases in between. The CDR3: CATSRDVGLYEQYF. DNA of the CDR3: TGTGCCACCAGCAGAGATGTGGGGCTCTACGAGCAGTACTTC.

In this sample, this clone turned up once. The chain carries TRBV5-1 and TRBJ2-5; a possible D gene is TRBD2 (6 bases). The length of the CDR3 is 15 residues. Germline V gene sequence: CDR1 SGHRS, CDR2 YFSETQ. The ends were cut back, 6 bases at V and 6 bases at J, with 21 bases in the middle. CDR3 nucleotides: TGCGCCAGCAAATTGGGGACTTCCTATGGGCAGACCCAGTACTTC. It translates to CASKLGTSYGQTQYF.

The chain links TRBV24-1 to TRBJ2-2; 12 positions agree with TRBD1. The CDR3 contains 18 residues. The V gene's germline CDR1 is KGHDR and CDR2 SFDVKD. With V trimmed by 6 bases and J by 7 bases, 14 bases remained unmatched. The CDR3 sequence: CATSRVPGQGAGDGELFF. The DNA of the CDR3 is TGTGCCACCAGTCGAGTCCCGGGACAGGGGGCAGGGGACGGGGAGCTGTTTTTT.

This clone was seen more than once but under ten times. The chain couples TRBV5-1 to TRBJ2-7, with D possibly TRBD1 on 6 matching bases. Trimming pared 0 bases from V and 2 bases from J, leaving 12 bases between. In germline, CDR1 is SGHRS, CDR2 YFSETQ. The length of the CDR3 is 15 residues. The CDR3 DNA follows: TGCGCCAGCAGCTTGGCCCAGACAGGAACCTACGAGCAGTACTTC. It translates to CASSLAQTGTYEQYF.

This clone came up a few times. V usage is TRBV4-1 and J usage is TRBJ1-6, with 9 bases that match TRBD1. The trim removed 2 bases at V and 10 bases at J, leaving 15 bases unmatched. Germline V gene data show CDR1 as MGHRA and CDR2 as YSYEKL. The CDR3 contains 18 residues. Here the CDR3 DNA reads TGCGCCAGCAGCCAAAGACTACCGGGACAGGGTCTTCGGTCACCCCTCCACTTT. Its protein product is CASSQRLPGQGLRSPLHF.

The chain couples TRBV5-1 to TRBJ1-6, with D perhaps matching TRBD1 (6 bases). CDR3 size: 15 residues. V lost 2 bases to trimming and J lost 8 bases, with 14 bases between them. CDR1 and CDR2 (germline): SGHRS, YFSETQ. The CDR3 loop reads CASSLNLGGDSPLHF. The CDR3 DNA is TGCGCCAGCAGCTTAAATTTAGGGGGAGATTCACCCCTCCACTTT.

The gene calls are TRBV29-1 and TRBJ2-6, with TRBD2 matching 10 bases. The trim removed 6 bases at V and 1 base at J, leaving 9 bases unmatched. Per germline, CDR1 SQVTM and CDR2 ANQGSEA. CDR3 length equals 17 residues. CDR3: CSVAGTSAPSGANVLTF. The CDR3 bases are TGCAGCGTCGCCGGGACTAGCGCACCATCTGGGGCCAACGTCCTGACTTTC.

This chain connects TRBV27 to TRBJ2-1; 8 positions match TRBD2. The junction had 6 bases not matched to a gene; V was cut back by 0 bases and J by 5 bases. Germline V gene lookup returns CDR1 MNHEY and CDR2 SMNVEV (reference sequence). CDR3 size: 16 residues. The CDR3 sequence is CASSLSSGIGNNEQFF. The CDR3 DNA reads as TGTGCCAGCAGTTTATCTAGCGGGATAGGAAACAATGAGCAGTTCTTC.

In this sample, this clone turned up a few times. The chain carries TRBV10-3 and TRBJ1-5; possibly TRBD1 for D (5 bases). CDR3 length: 13 amino acids. Per germline, CDR1 ENHRY and CDR2 SYGVKD. With 4 bases removed from V and 5 bases from J, the gap between germline ends came to 9 bases. The CDR3 here is CAISGDSYQPQHF. The CDR3 DNA reads TGTGCCATCAGTGGAGACAGTTATCAGCCCCAGCATTTT.